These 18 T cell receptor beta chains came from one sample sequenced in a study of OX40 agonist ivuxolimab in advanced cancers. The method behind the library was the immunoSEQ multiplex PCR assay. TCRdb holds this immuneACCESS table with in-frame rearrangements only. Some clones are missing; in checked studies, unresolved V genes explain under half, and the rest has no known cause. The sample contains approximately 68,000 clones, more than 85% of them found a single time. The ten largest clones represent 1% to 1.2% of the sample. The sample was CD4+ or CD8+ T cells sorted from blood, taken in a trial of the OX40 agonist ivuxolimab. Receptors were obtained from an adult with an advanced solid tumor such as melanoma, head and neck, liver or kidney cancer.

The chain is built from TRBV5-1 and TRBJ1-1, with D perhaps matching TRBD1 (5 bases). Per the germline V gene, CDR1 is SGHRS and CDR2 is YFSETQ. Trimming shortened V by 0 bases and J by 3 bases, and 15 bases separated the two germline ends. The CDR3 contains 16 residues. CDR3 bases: TGCGCCAGCAGCTTGGGTTGGGGGAGTATATACACTGAAGCTTTCTTT. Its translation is CASSLGWGSIYTEAFF.

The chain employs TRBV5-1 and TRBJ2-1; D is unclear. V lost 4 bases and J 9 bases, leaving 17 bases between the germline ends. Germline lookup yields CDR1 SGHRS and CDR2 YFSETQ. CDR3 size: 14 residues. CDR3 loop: CASSPTSVYGEQFF. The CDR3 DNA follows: TGCGCCAGCAGCCCCACGTCGGTCTACGGTGAGCAGTTCTTC.

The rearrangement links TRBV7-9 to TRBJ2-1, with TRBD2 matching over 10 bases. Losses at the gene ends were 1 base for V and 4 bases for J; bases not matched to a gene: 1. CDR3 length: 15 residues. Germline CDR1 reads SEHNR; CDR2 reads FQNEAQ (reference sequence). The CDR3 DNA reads TGTGCCAGCAGCTTAGGTAGCGGGGGGTACAATGAGCAGTTCTTC. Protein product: CASSLGSGGYNEQFF. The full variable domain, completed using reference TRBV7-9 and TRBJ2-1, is DTGVSQNPRHKITKRGQNVTFRCDPISEHNRLYWYRQTLGQGPEFLTYFQNEAQLEKSRLLSDRFSAERPKGSFSTLEIQRTEQGDSAMYLCASSLGSGGYNEQFFGPGTRLTVL.

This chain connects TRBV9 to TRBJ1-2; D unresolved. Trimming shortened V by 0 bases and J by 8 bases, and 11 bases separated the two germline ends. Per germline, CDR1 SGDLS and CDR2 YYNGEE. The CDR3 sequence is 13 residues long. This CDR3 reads CASSVDSGWGYTF. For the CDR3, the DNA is TGTGCCAGCAGCGTAGATTCAGGATGGGGCTACACCTTC.

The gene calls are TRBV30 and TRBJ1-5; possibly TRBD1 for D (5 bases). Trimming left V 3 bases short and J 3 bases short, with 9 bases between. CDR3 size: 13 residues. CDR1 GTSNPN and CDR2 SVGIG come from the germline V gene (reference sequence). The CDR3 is CAWSRGLNQPQHF. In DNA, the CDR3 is TGTGCCTGGAGCCGGGGACTCAATCAGCCCCAGCATTTT. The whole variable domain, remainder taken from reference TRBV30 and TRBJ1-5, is SQTIHQWPATLVQPVGSPLSLECTVEGTSNPNLYWYRQAAGRGLQLLFYSVGIGQISSEVPQNLSASRPQDRQFILSSKKLLLSDSGFYLCAWSRGLNQPQHFGDGTRLSIL.

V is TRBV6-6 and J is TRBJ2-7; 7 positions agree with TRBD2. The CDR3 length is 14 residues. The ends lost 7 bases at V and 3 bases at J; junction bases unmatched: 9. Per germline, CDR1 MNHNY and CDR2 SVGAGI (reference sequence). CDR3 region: CASNPGTTIYEQYF. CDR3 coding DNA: TGTGCCAGCAATCCCGGGACTACTATCTACGAGCAGTACTTC.

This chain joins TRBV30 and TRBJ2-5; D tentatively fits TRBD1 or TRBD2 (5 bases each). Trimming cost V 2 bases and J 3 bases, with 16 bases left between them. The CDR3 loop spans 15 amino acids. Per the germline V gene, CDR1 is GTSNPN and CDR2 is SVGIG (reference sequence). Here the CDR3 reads CAWSQGRRTEETQYF. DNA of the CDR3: TGTGCCTGGAGTCAGGGACGGAGGACCGAAGAGACCCAGTACTTC.

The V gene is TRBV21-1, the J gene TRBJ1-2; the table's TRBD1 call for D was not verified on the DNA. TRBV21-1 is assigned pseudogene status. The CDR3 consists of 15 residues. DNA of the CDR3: TGTGCCAGCAGCTGGACCAGGGGGCGCCGGTATGGCTACACCTTC. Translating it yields CASSWTRGRRYGYTF.

The CDR3 protein is CASSLGYSGTLIFYEQYF. In DNA, the CDR3 is TGCGCCAGCAGCTTGGGTTATTCCGGGACCCTAATCTTCTACGAGCAGTACTTC. The chain links TRBV5-1 to TRBJ2-7; D may match TRBD1 or TRBD2 (5 bases each). The CDR3 contains 18 residues. The germline V gene has CDR1 SGHRS and CDR2 YFSETQ. Trimming took 0 bases from V and 3 from J, leaving 22 bases between them.

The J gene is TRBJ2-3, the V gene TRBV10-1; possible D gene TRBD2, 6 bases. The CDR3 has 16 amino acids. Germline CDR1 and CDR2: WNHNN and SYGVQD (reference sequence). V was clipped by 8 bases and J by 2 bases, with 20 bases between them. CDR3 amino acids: CASSTRARDPTDTQYF. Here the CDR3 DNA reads TGCGCCAGCTCGACGAGGGCGCGGGACCCCACAGATACGCAGTATTTT.

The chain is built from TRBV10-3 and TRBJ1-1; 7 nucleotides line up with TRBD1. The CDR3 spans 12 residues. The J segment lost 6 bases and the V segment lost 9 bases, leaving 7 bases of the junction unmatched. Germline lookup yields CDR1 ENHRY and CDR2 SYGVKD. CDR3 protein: CAIKGTGAEAFF. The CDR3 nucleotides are TGTGCCATTAAAGGCACAGGGGCTGAAGCTTTCTTT.

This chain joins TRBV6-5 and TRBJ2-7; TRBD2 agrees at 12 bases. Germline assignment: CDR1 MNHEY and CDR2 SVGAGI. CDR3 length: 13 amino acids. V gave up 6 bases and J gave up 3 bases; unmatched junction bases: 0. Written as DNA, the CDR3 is TGTGCCAGCAGGACTAGCGGGAGCTACGAGCAGTACTTC. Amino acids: CASRTSGSYEQYF.

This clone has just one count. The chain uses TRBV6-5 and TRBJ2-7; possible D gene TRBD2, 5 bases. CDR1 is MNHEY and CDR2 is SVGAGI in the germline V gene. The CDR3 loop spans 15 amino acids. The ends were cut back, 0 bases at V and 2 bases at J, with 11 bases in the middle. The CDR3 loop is CASSYSRTLTYEQYF. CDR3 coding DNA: TGTGCCAGCAGTTACTCGAGGACTCTAACCTACGAGCAGTACTTC.

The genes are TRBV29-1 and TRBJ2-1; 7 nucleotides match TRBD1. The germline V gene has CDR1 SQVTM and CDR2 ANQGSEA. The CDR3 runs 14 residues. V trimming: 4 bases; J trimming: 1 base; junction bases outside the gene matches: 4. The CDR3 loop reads CSVGGGGSYNEQFF. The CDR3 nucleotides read TGCAGCGTTGGAGGGGGCGGATCCTACAATGAGCAGTTCTTC.

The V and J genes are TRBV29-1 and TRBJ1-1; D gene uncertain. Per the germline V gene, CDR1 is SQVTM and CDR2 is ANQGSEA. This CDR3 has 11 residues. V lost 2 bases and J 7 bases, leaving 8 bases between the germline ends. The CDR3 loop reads CSVERRSEAFF. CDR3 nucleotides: TGCAGCGTTGAACGACGGAGTGAAGCTTTCTTT.

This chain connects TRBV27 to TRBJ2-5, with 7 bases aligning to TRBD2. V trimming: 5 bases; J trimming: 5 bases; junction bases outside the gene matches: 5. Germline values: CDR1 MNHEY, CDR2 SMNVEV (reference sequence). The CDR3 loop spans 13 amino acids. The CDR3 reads CASSEAGWETQYF. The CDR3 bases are TGTGCCAGCAGTGAAGCGGGGTGGGAGACCCAGTACTTC.

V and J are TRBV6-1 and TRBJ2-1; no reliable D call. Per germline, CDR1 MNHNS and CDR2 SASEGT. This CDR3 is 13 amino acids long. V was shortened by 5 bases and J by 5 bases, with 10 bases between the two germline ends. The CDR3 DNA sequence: TGTGCCAGCAGTCTTGTCCCTCACAATGAGCAGTTCTTC. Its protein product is CASSLVPHNEQFF.

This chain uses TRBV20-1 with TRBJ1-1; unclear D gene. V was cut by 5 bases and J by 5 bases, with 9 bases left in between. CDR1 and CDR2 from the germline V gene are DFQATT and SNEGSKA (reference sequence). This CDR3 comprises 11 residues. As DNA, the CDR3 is TGCAGTGCTGTACAGTGGACTGAAGCTTTCTTT. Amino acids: CSAVQWTEAFF.